This T cell receptor (beta chain) was captured in a study of shared T cell receptors in the human thymus. Assay: immunoSEQ multiplex PCR; the TCRdb copy retains only in-frame clones and omits some. The sample has hundreds of thousands of clones, roughly 88% seen once. CDR1 and CDR2 (germline): SGHDN, FVKESK. CDR3 length equals 15 residues. The V and J ends lost 2 bases and 8 bases respectively, with 18 bases between them. This sample was shared with a second study, whose subject was human thymus T cells.

The sequence derives from a girl under three years old with a congenital heart defect. The specimen sequenced was thymocytes. This sequence joins TRBV14 and TRBJ1-1; no reliable D call. Here the CDR3 reads CASSQKRKRVPEAFF. In nucleotides, the CDR3 is TGTGCCAGCAGCCAAAAAAGGAAGAGGGTTCCGGAAGCTTTCTTT.